The 3 T cell receptor beta chains presented below share a single source sample, sequenced in a study of blood T cells in healthy people across ages. The use of a sample-barcoded 5' primer and a J-beta primer mix characterized a second PCR of roughly 6 to 11 cycles. MiXCR, run by TCRdb on the 5' RACE reads, gives a single entry per CDR3 protein. The repertoire holds about 970,000 distinct CDR3 sequences, with around 54% as singletons. Sequencing input: blood. These receptor sequences come from a woman aged 55-70 years in good health.

V usage is TRBV3-1 and J usage is TRBJ1-1; D not resolved. From germline, CDR1 is LGHDT and CDR2 YNNKEL (reference sequence). This CDR3 is built from 11 residues. Trimming removed 6 bases from V and 10 bases from J, with 12 bases in between. CDR3 coding DNA: TGTGCCAGCAGGCAAAACGAGGGAGCTTTCTTT. Translation gives CASRQNEGAFF. Combining the CDR3 with reference TRBV3-1 and TRBJ1-1 gives the whole variable domain DTAVSQTPKYLVTQMGNDKSIKCEQNLGHDTMYWYKQDSKKFLKIMFSYNNKELIINETVPNRFSPKSPDKAHLNLHINSLELGDSAVYFCASRQNEGAFFGQGTRLTVV.

This clonotype was seen more than once but under ten times. The genes are TRBV6-5 and TRBJ2-3; a weak D match, TRBD2 (5 bases). CDR3 length: 14 amino acids. CDR1 and CDR2 from the germline V gene are MNHEY and SVGAGI. V was cut by 6 bases and J by 3 bases, with 13 bases left in between. This CDR3 reads CASSLAGKTDTQYF. CDR3 coding DNA: TGTGCCAGCAGCTTAGCCGGGAAAACAGATACGCAGTATTTT.

The chain uses TRBV6-2 or TRBV6-3 and TRBJ2-7; 7 nucleotides align to TRBD2. J was trimmed by 5 bases and V by 7 bases; bases with no gene match: 17. CDR1 and CDR2 (germline): MNHEY, SVGEGT. The CDR3 sequence is 16 residues long. CDR3 coding DNA: TGTGCCAGCATTAAAGCGGGGTCCGGATATCGTAACGAGCAGTACTTC. Its translation is CASIKAGSGYRNEQYF.